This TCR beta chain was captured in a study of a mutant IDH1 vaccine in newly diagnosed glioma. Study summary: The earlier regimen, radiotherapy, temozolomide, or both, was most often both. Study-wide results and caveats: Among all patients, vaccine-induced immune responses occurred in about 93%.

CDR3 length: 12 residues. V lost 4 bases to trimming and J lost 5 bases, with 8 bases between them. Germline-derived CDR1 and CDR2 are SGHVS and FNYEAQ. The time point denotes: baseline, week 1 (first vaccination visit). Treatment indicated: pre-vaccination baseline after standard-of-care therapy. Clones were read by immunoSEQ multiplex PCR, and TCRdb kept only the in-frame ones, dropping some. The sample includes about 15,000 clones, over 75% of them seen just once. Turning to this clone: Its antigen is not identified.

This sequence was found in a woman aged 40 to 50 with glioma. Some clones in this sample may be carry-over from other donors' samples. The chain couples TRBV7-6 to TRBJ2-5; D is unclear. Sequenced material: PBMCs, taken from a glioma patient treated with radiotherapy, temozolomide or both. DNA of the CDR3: TGTGCCAGCAGCTCCCTCCGGGAGACCCAGTACTTC. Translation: CASSSLRETQYF.